This is a list of T cell receptor beta chains from one sample in a study of blood T cell repertoires in COVID-19. Sequenced by immunoSEQ multiplex PCR; TCRdb stores in-frame clones only, minus some. Of approximately 140,000 clones in the sample, around nine tenths are singletons; the top ten hold more than 3.5%. Sequencing input: peripheral blood. The source of these receptors is a woman in her thirties or forties with acute or convalescent COVID-19. Both conserved end residues are part of each CDR3. The D gene is left open where the match is weak. The size field is filled for only some rows; it gives once, few, many or a size class.

J gene	D gene	clone size	V gene	CDR3 DNA	CDR3 protein
TRBJ2-5	TRBD2	-	TRBV27	TGTGCCAGCAGGGCCGGGACGGGGGAGGGCCGAGAGACCCAGTACTTC	CASRAGTGEGRETQYF
TRBJ2-1	-	-	TRBV7-2	TGTGCCAGCAGCTTATTCCAGGTTTACAATGAGCAGTTCTTC	CASSLFQVYNEQFF
TRBJ1-6	-	-	TRBV6-5	TGTGCCAGCAGGCCCGGGACACATAATTCACCCCTCCACTTT	CASRPGTHNSPLHF
TRBJ2-7	-	-	TRBV10-3	TGTGCCACAGGGGTTTCGGACGAGCAGTACTTC	CATGVSDEQYF
TRBJ2-7	-	-	TRBV28	TGTGCCAGCAGTTTAGGGCCGGTCCGCGAGCAGTACTTC	CASSLGPVREQYF
TRBJ2-1	TRBD2	-	TRBV6-2/TRBV6-3	TGTGCCAGCAGTTACTCAGAAGCGGGGGAGCAGTTCTTC	CASSYSEAGEQFF
TRBJ1-5	TRBD1	-	TRBV5-6	TGTGCCAGCAGCCTTGGACAGGGGGATGGTCCCCAGCATTTT	CASSLGQGDGPQHF
TRBJ1-1	-	-	TRBV5-6	TGTGCCAGCAGCTTTCCTGAGACAGCTGAAGCTTTCTTT	CASSFPETAEAFF
TRBJ2-5	TRBD2	-	TRBV9	TGTGCCAGCAGCGTCCTGGGACTAGCCCAAGAGACCCAGTACTTC	CASSVLGLAQETQYF
TRBJ1-2	TRBD1	-	TRBV10-1	TGCGCCAGCAGGCTACAGGGGAGGTATGGCTACACCTTC	CASRLQGRYGYTF
TRBJ2-1	TRBD1	once	TRBV18	TGTGCCAGCTCACCACCCCCGGGACAGGGCTTGAATGAGCAGTTCTTC	CASSPPPGQGLNEQFF
TRBJ1-3	-	-	TRBV7-9	TGTGCCAGCAGCTTATATGACTTGAGCTCTGGAAACACCATATATTTT	CASSLYDLSSGNTIYF